The next 11 T cell receptor beta chains were all read from a single sample in a study of T cell repertoires and leukemia-associated antigens. TCRdb ran MiXCR on the 5' RACE reads and lists one entry per CDR3 protein. The repertoire includes about 10,000 distinct CDR3 sequences, about 42% of them detected once, and under 35% sits in the top ten. These receptors lack a known antigen. The sequenced sample consisted of CD3+ T cells sorted from blood and cultured. These TCRs come from a female donor in good health.

The CDR3 loop is CASRASGRGETQYF. Written as DNA, the CDR3 is TGTGCCAGCCGGGCTAGCGGGAGAGGGGAGACCCAGTACTTC. V usage is TRBV28 and J usage is TRBJ2-5; 10 nucleotides match TRBD2. This CDR3 is 14 amino acids long. CDR1 and CDR2 from the germline V gene are MDHEN and SYDVKM. V lost 8 bases, J lost 5 bases, and 8 bases stayed unmatched.

This clonotype has a count of ten or more. As DNA, the CDR3 is TGTGCCACCAGCAGAGATCCCCGACGTCTCGCTCGAAGGGGCTCCTACGAGCAGTACTTC. Its protein product is CATSRDPRRLARRGSYEQYF. V gene TRBV15 combines with J gene TRBJ2-7, with a weak D call TRBD1 (5 bases). The CDR3 length is 20 residues. Germline loops: CDR1 LNHNV, CDR2 YYDKDF (reference sequence). The ends were cut back, 0 bases at V and 0 bases at J, with 24 bases in the middle. Full variable domain (rest looked up from reference TRBV15 and TRBJ2-7): DAMVIQNPRYQVTQFGKPVTLSCSQTLNHNVMYWYQQKSSQAPKLLFHYYDKDFNNEADTPDNFQSRRPNTSFCFLDIRSPGLGDTAMYLCATSRDPRRLARRGSYEQYFGPGTRLTVT.

This clonotype was counted ten times or more. The chain links TRBV4-1 to TRBJ2-5, with D perhaps TRBD2 (6 bases). Germline V gene lookup returns CDR1 MGHRA and CDR2 YSYEKL. This CDR3 comprises 16 residues. Trimming took 1 base from V and 1 from J, leaving 13 bases between them. The CDR3 region is CASSQAGAAPQETQYF. CDR3 bases: TGCGCCAGCAGCCAAGCGGGAGCGGCACCCCAAGAGACCCAGTACTTC.

This clonotype has a count of ten or more. This chain links TRBV2 with TRBJ2-1, with a weak D call TRBD2 (5 bases). V gave up 7 bases and J gave up 8 bases, with 12 bases separating them. Germline values: CDR1 SNHLY, CDR2 FYNNEI. CDR3 length equals 12 residues. CDR3 nucleotides: TGTGCCAGCACAGAGGGCAACGATGAGCAGTTCTTC. Protein product: CASTEGNDEQFF.

This clonotype was counted a single time. The chain uses TRBV15 and TRBJ1-4; TRBD1 might be the D (6 bases). CDR3 length: 15 amino acids. Per germline, CDR1 LNHNV and CDR2 YYDKDF (reference sequence). The CDR3 is CPTSSGKGGGEKLFF. CDR3 nucleotides: TGTCCGACCAGCAGTGGAAAGGGAGGGGGTGAAAAACTGTTTTTT.

This sequence joins TRBV4-3 and TRBJ2-3, with 8 nucleotides matching TRBD2. Per germline, CDR1 LGHNA and CDR2 YSLEER. This CDR3 has 16 residues. With 0 bases clipped from V and 4 bases from J, the junction kept 6 bases outside the gene matches. In DNA form, the CDR3 reads TGCGCCAGCAGCCAAGATAGAGCGGGAGTGTCAGATACGCAGTATTTT. Protein: CASSQDRAGVSDTQYF.

This clonotype is labeled medium-sized. The V and J genes are TRBV24-1 and TRBJ2-5, with D perhaps given as TRBD1 or TRBD2 (5 bases each). The germline V gene has CDR1 KGHDR and CDR2 SFDVKD. V was shortened by 9 bases and J by 1 base, with 11 bases between the two germline ends. This CDR3 comprises 13 residues. In nucleotides, the CDR3 is TGTGCCACCTCCGACGGGGCCCAAGAGACCCAGTACTTC. This translates into CATSDGAQETQYF.

Relative to its sample, this clonotype is large (0.1 to 1%). The chain couples TRBV12-3 or TRBV12-4 to TRBJ2-5; no reliable D call. Between the trimmed V and J ends, which lost 8 bases and 4 bases, there was a span of 14 bases. There are 13 residues in the CDR3. The CDR3 nucleotides are TGTGCCAGCCGCCGGGCGCCTGTAGAGACCCAGTACTTC. Translation gives CASRRAPVETQYF.

This clonotype was found a few times. The chain is built from TRBV7-8 and TRBJ2-1, with a possible D match to TRBD1 (8 bases). CDR1 and CDR2 from the germline V gene are SGHVS and FQNEAQ. The CDR3 contains 19 residues. Between the trimmed V and J ends, which lost 2 bases and 4 bases, there was a span of 24 bases. The CDR3 nucleotides are TGTGCCAGCAGCTTATCTTGGACAGGGAGCAGGGGGGGGTACAATGAGCAGTTCTTC. Translating gives CASSLSWTGSRGGYNEQFF.

J is TRBJ2-5 and V is TRBV5-1; weak D call: TRBD1 (6 bases). Germline V gene data show CDR1 as SGHRS and CDR2 as YFSETQ. The CDR3 length is 16 residues. The V and J ends lost 1 base and 1 base respectively, with 14 bases between them. CDR3 protein: CASSLSTGSGQETQYF. The CDR3 DNA follows: TGCGCCAGCAGCTTGTCGACAGGCTCTGGCCAAGAGACCCAGTACTTC.

V is TRBV20-1 and J is TRBJ2-7; 9 bases are a match to TRBD2. Germline loops: CDR1 DFQATT, CDR2 SNEGSKA (reference sequence). The V segment lost 1 base and the J segment 3 bases; nucleotides outside the gene matches: 10. The CDR3 runs 16 residues. In DNA form, the CDR3 reads TGCAGTGCTAGAGCTGCACTAGCGGGTGACGACTACGAGCAGTACTTC. Its protein product is CSARAALAGDDYEQYF.